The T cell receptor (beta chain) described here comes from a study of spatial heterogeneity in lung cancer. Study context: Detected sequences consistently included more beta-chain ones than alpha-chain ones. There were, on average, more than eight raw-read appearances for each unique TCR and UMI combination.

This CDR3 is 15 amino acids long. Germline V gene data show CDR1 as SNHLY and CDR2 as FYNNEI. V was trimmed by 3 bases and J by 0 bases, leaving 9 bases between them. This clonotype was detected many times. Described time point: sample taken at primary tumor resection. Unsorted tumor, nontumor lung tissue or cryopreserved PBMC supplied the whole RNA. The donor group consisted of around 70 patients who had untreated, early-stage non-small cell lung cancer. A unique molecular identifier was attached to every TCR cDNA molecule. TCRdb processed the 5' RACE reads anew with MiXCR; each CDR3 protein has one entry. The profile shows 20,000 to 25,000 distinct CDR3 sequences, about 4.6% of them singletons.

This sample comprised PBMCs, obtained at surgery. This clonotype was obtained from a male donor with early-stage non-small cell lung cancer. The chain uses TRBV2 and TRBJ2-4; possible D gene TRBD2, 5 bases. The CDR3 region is CASSDSGLAKNIQYF. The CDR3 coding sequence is TGTGCCAGCAGTGACTCTGGACTAGCCAAAAACATTCAGTACTTC.